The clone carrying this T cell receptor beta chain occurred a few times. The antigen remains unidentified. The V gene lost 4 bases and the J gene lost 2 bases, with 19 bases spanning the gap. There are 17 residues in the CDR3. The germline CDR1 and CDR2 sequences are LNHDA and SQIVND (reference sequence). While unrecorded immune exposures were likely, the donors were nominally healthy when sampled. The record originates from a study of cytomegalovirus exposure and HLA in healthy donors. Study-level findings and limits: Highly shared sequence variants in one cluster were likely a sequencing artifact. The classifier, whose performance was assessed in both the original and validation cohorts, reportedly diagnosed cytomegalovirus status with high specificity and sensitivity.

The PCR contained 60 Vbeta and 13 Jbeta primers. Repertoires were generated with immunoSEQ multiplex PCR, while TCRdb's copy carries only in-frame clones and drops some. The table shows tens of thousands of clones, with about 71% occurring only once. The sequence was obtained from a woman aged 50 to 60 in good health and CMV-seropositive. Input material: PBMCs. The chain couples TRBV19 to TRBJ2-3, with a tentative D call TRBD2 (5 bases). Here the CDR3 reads CASSRSSQLAFTDTQYF. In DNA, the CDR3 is TGTGCCAGTAGTAGGTCGTCCCAGCTAGCTTTCACAGATACGCAGTATTTT.